One sample yielded the 15 T cell receptor beta chains listed below, sequenced in a study of shared clonotypes between healthy human individuals. It was CD45RO-negative cells, positively selected for CCR7, that made up naive CD8 cells, with terminally differentiated effector memory CD45RA+ cells excluded. Libraries were prepared by immunoSEQ multiplex PCR; TCRdb keeps only in-frame clonotypes and omits some of them. Of approximately 720,000 clones listed, about 91% are singletons. The sequencing input was naive CD8+ T cells sorted from blood. All receptors derive from a man aged 25 to 45 in good health.

J is TRBJ2-1 and V is TRBV5-1; TRBD1 matches 7 bases. CDR1 SGHRS and CDR2 YFSETQ come from the germline V gene. The CDR3 length is 15 residues. The J segment lost 9 bases and the V segment lost 4 bases, leaving 13 bases of the junction unmatched. The CDR3 loop reads CASSNRDSGKPEQFF. The CDR3 DNA follows: TGCGCCAGCAGCAACCGGGACAGCGGCAAACCTGAGCAGTTCTTC.

V usage is TRBV19 and J usage is TRBJ2-5, with 10 nucleotides matching TRBD1. After removal of 3 bases from V and 2 bases from J, the junction contained 3 bases not matched to a gene. Germline loops: CDR1 LNHDA, CDR2 SQIVND (reference sequence). The CDR3 covers 15 residues. The CDR3 is CASSISGQGQETQYF. CDR3 nucleotides: TGTGCCAGTAGTATCTCGGGACAGGGGCAAGAGACCCAGTACTTC.

This sequence joins TRBV10-3 and TRBJ2-7, with 8 nucleotides matching TRBD2. The CDR3 length is 14 residues. Germline CDR1 ENHRY, CDR2 SYGVKD. Trimming removed 6 bases from V and 0 bases from J; junction bases left unmatched: 4. The CDR3 loop is CAIRGGGSSYEQYF. CDR3 in DNA: TGTGCCATCAGGGGCGGGGGGAGCTCCTACGAGCAGTACTTC.

The chain couples TRBV16 to TRBJ1-2; D perhaps matches TRBD1 (5 bases). From germline, CDR1 is KGHSY and CDR2 FQNENV. The CDR3 is 14 residues long. The V gene lost 0 bases and the J gene lost 6 bases, with 11 bases spanning the gap. CDR3 sequence: CASSQSPGLDGYTF. DNA for the CDR3: TGTGCCAGCAGCCAATCTCCAGGGCTGGATGGCTACACCTTC.

Comments on this clone: Additional DNA sequences in this sample encode the identical CDR3. The gene calls are TRBV27 and TRBJ2-7; possible D gene TRBD2, 5 bases. In germline, CDR1 is MNHEY, CDR2 SMNVEV (reference sequence). This CDR3 spans 15 amino acids. V shed 0 bases and J shed 2 bases, with 11 bases lying between them. In DNA form, the CDR3 reads TGTGCCAGCAGTTTATCAGGGCTAGCTGCCTACGAGCAGTACTTC. Its translation is CASSLSGLAAYEQYF.

This rearrangement joins TRBV6-5 to TRBJ2-1, with D possibly matching TRBD1 (5 bases). V lost 2 bases, J lost 10 bases, and 6 bases lay in between. The CDR3 runs to 11 residues. Germline V gene data show CDR1 as MNHEY and CDR2 as SVGAGI. The DNA of the CDR3 is TGTGCCAGCAGTTACGGACACGAGCAGTTCTTC. Translated, it gives CASSYGHEQFF.

With respect to this clone: The same CDR3 also results from other DNA sequences found in this sample. The chain employs TRBV11-3 and TRBJ2-5, with D maybe TRBD2 (6 bases). Germline V gives CDR1 SGHNT, CDR2 YENEEA. The CDR3 is 14 amino acids. V was pared by 5 bases and J by 1 base, with 11 bases between. The CDR3 coding sequence is TGTGCCAGCAGCCCCCGGGACTCCCAAGAGACCCAGTACTTC. It translates to CASSPRDSQETQYF.

This chain links TRBV27 with TRBJ1-2; D not certain. The germline CDR1 and CDR2 sequences are MNHEY and SMNVEV (reference sequence). Trimming pared 5 bases from V and 0 bases from J, leaving 16 bases between. This CDR3 comprises 16 residues. The CDR3 spells CASSPLPSYTNYGYTF. CDR3 sequence (DNA): TGTGCCAGCAGTCCACTCCCATCTTACACTAACTATGGCTACACCTTC.

The gene calls are TRBV11-3 and TRBJ2-1; 15 nucleotides match TRBD2. In germline, CDR1 is SGHNT, CDR2 YENEEA. The CDR3 consists of 19 residues. Trimming took 5 bases from V and 2 from J; bases not matched to a gene: 10. CDR3 DNA: TGTGCCAGCAGCCCCTGGACTAGCGGGAGGGCTGGGGCCTACAATGAGCAGTTCTTC. This codes for CASSPWTSGRAGAYNEQFF.

The chain links TRBV7-9 to TRBJ2-7, with D hard to call. Deletions cut 4 bases from V and 1 base from J, with 8 bases between. The CDR3 loop spans 13 amino acids. Germline values: CDR1 SEHNR, CDR2 FQNEAQ (reference sequence). Here the CDR3 reads CASSSDVSYEQYF. CDR3 sequence (DNA): TGTGCCAGCAGCTCTGATGTGTCCTACGAGCAGTACTTC.

The V gene is TRBV27, the J gene TRBJ2-7, with D possibly being TRBD1 (5 bases). V lost 5 bases, J lost 1 base, and 9 bases lay in between. The CDR3 sequence is 13 residues long. Germline V gene lookup returns CDR1 MNHEY and CDR2 SMNVEV (reference sequence). The CDR3 protein is CASSHTGSYEQYF. CDR3 sequence (DNA): TGTGCCAGCAGTCACACAGGATCCTACGAGCAGTACTTC.

This chain uses TRBV28 with TRBJ2-7, with 8 bases lining up with TRBD2. The CDR3 has 16 residues. Per the germline V gene, CDR1 is MDHEN and CDR2 is SYDVKM. The trim removed 6 bases at V and 4 bases at J, leaving 14 bases unmatched. The CDR3 coding sequence is TGTGCCAGCAGGGGGACTAGTTTTAGCGAAGGTTACGAGCAGTACTTC. Protein product: CASRGTSFSEGYEQYF.

This chain joins TRBV2 and TRBJ2-7; no clear D. CDR3 length equals 14 residues. Trimming pared 8 bases from V and 2 bases from J, leaving 16 bases between. Per germline, CDR1 SNHLY and CDR2 FYNNEI. CDR3 bases: TGTGCCAGCCCGAGACCAGGAAAGACCTACGAGCAGTACTTC. It yields the protein CASPRPGKTYEQYF.

The chain carries TRBV29-1 and TRBJ2-5, with D possibly being TRBD2 (5 bases). Trimming shortened V by 7 bases and J by 14 bases, and 14 bases separated the two germline ends. CDR3 length: 9 amino acids. Looked up from germline, CDR1 is SQVTM and CDR2 is ANQGSEA. CDR3 coding DNA: TGCAGCGATGATACCCGGGGTTACTTC. It is translated as CSDDTRGYF.

The rearrangement links TRBV2 to TRBJ2-1; 11 positions match TRBD2. Trimming took 8 bases from V and 10 from J; bases not matched to a gene: 16. Germline V lookup: CDR1 SNHLY, CDR2 FYNNEI. CDR3 length equals 16 residues. The CDR3 is CASGSIAGGAFREQFF. The CDR3 DNA follows: TGTGCCAGCGGCTCTATAGCGGGAGGGGCCTTTCGGGAGCAGTTCTTC.